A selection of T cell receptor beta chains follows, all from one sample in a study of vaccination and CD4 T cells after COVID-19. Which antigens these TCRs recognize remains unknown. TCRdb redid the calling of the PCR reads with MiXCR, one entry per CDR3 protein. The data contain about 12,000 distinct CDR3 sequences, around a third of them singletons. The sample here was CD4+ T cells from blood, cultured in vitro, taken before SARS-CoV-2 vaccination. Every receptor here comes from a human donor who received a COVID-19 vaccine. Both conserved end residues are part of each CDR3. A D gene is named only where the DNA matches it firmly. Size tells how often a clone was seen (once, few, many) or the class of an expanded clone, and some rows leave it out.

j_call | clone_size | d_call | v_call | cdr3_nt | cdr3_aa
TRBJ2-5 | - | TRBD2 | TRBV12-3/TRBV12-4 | TGTGCCAGCAAAACTAGCGGGGAAGAGACCCAGTACTTC | CASKTSGEETQYF
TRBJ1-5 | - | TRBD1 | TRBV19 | TGTGCCAGTAGTATGCGGGCAGGGGGGGGATATCAGCCCCAGCATTTT | CASSMRAGGGYQPQHF
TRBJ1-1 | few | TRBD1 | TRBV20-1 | TGCAGTGCTAGAGATCGCCGGGACAGGGATACTGAAGCTTTCTTT | CSARDRRDRDTEAFF
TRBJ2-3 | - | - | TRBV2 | TGTGCCAGCAGTCGGGACTCAGTGGGGACAGATACGCAGTATTTT | CASSRDSVGTDTQYF
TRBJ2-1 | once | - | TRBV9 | TGTGCCAGCAGCGTAGCTGGGAGCTACAATGAGCAGTTCTTC | CASSVAGSYNEQFF
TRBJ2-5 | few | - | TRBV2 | TGTGCCAGCAGTGAAAGTCGCGGCGGCCGGTGGGGAGAGACCCAGTACTTC | CASSESRGGRWGETQYF
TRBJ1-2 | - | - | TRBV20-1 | TGCAGTGCTAGAGCCCGAGGGGAGAACTTAAACTATGGCTACGCCTTC | CSARARGENLNYGYAF
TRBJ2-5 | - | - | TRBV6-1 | TGTGCCAGCAGTAGGACAGCACTGGGTGGGGAGACCCAGTACTTC | CASSRTALGGETQYF
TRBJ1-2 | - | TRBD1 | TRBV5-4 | TGTGCCAGCAGCGTAGGACAGGCCCGACCAAAAGGGGATGGCTACACCTTC | CASSVGQARPKGDGYTF
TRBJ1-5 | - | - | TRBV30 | TGTGCCTGGAGTGCCGACAGACATCAGCCCCAGCATTTT | CAWSADRHQPQHF
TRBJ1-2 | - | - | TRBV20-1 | TGCAGTGCTAGATTCCTTCAGGGCTATGGCTACACCTTC | CSARFLQGYGYTF
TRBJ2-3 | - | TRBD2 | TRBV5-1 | TGCGCCAGCAGCCCGGGACTAGCGGGGGGGCGGAGCACAGATACGCAGTATTTT | CASSPGLAGGRSTDTQYF
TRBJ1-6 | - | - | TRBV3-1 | TGTGCCAGCAGCCGGGGAGTGAATTCACCCCTCCACTTT | CASSRGVNSPLHF
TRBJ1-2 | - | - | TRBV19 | TGTGCCAGTATTGGAGGCAGGGGAGAAAACTATGGCTACACCTTC | CASIGGRGENYGYTF
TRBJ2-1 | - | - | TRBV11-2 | TGTGCCAGCAGTGTCTCCTACAATGAGCAGTTCTTC | CASSVSYNEQFF
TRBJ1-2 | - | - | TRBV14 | TGTGCCAGCAGCCAGTTAGACACCCGAAGCTACACCTTC | CASSQLDTRSYTF
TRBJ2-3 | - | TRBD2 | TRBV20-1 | TGCAGTGCTCGAATAGCGGGGGGGCCGGATACGCAGTATTTT | CSARIAGGPDTQYF
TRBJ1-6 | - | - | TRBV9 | TGTGCCAGCAGCGTAGTGAGTGGGGCCAGCCGTAATTCACCCCTCCACTTT | CASSVVSGASRNSPLHF
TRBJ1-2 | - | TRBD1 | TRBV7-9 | TGTGCCAGCAGCTCGGGGACAGAGCTATATGGCTACACCTTC | CASSSGTELYGYTF
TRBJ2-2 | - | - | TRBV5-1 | TGCGCCAGCAGTTCAGACAGGACGAACACCGGGGAGCTGTTTTTT | CASSSDRTNTGELFF
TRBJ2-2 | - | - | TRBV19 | TGTGCCAGTAGTATCCAATGGAACACCGGGGAGCTGTTTTTT | CASSIQWNTGELFF
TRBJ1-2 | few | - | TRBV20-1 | TGCAGTGCCATAGGTAGTGGCTACACCTTC | CSAIGSGYTF
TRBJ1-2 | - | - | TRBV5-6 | TGTGCCAGCAGCTTGGAGCGTCGCGGGGGGCCCCGCTATGGCTACACCTTC | CASSLERRGGPRYGYTF
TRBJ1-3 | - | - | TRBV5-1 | TGCGCCAGCAGCTTGTCCACTACCACCTCTGGAAACACCATATATTTT | CASSLSTTTSGNTIYF
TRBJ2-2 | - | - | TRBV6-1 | TGTGCCAGCAGTCAGGGGGGGTGGCTAGGTCTCACCGGGGAGCTGTTTTTT | CASSQGGWLGLTGELFF
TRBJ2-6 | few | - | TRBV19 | TGTGCCAGTAGTATAGAGAGCGGCTCTGGGGCCAACGTCCTGACTTTC | CASSIESGSGANVLTF
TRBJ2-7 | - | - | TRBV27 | TGTGCCAGCACCTCAGGGGGGGCCTACGAGCAGTACTTC | CASTSGGAYEQYF
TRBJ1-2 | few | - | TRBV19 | TGTGCCAGTAGTTTCCGGGGAGGTGTTGGCTACACCTTC | CASSFRGGVGYTF
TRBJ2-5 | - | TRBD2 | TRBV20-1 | TGCAGTGCCGAAGAGAGCCTAGCGGGAGATCTCGAGACCCAGTACTTC | CSAEESLAGDLETQYF
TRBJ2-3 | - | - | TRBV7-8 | TGTGCCAGCAGCTTCGGACTAGCAGGGGGGAGAGATACGCAGTATTTT | CASSFGLAGGRDTQYF
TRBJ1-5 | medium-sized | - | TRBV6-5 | TGTGCCAGCAGTTATAGGGTTGTGCAGTACAATCAGCCCCAGCATTTT | CASSYRVVQYNQPQHF
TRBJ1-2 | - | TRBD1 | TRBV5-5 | TGTGCCAGCAGCTCCCAGGGGGCAAACTATGGCTACACCTTC | CASSSQGANYGYTF
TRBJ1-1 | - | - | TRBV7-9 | TGTGCCAGCAGCTTAAATAAAGGAGTTAACACTGAAGCTTTCTTT | CASSLNKGVNTEAFF
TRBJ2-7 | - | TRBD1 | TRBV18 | TGTGCCAGCTCACCAGCCGCTGGGACAGGGATTTCCTACGAGCAGTACTTC | CASSPAAGTGISYEQYF
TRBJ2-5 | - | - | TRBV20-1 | TGCAGTGCTGCCGGGACAACACAAGAGACCCAGTACTTC | CSAAGTTQETQYF
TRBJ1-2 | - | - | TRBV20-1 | TGCAGTGCTAGGGGAGGGACGGCCTATGGCTACACCTTC | CSARGGTAYGYTF
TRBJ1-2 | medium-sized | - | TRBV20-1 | TGCAGTGCCCACAATCGGGGAAGCTACACCTTC | CSAHNRGSYTF
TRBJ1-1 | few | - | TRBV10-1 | TGCGCCAGCAGTGTAAGGGCGAACACTGAAGCTTTCTTT | CASSVRANTEAFF
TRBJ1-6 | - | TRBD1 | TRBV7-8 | TGTGCCAGCAGCTTAGAGTCCGTGATTGACAGGGTCCATAATTCACCCCTCCACTTT | CASSLESVIDRVHNSPLHF
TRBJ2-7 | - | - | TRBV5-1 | TGCGCCAGCAGCCAAAGAATCCGGGACGGGGCCACCTACGAGCAGTACTTC | CASSQRIRDGATYEQYF
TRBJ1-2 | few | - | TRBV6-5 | TGTGCCAGCAGTTACTCGGTTAACTATGGCTACACCTTC | CASSYSVNYGYTF
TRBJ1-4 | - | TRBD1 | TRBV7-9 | TGTGCCAGCAGCTTAGGCGGGACAGATGAAAAACTGTTTTTT | CASSLGGTDEKLFF
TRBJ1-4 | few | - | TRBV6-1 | TGTGCCAGCAGTGACCCGGGGGGCTATAATGAAAAACTGTTTTTT | CASSDPGGYNEKLFF
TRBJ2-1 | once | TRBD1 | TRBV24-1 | TGTGCCACCAGTCACCAGCGGACAGGACTCTACAATGAGCAGTTCTTC | CATSHQRTGLYNEQFF
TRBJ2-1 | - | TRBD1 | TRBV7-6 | TGTGCCAGCAGCCTAACCTGGGACAGCCTTAATGAGCAGTTCTTC | CASSLTWDSLNEQFF
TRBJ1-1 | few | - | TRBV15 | TGTGCCACCAGCAGAGACCCCGACTGGAACACTGAAGCTTTCTTT | CATSRDPDWNTEAFF
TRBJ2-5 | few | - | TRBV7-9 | TGTGCCAGCAGCTTAGGAGTCGGATACCAAGAGACCCAGTACTTC | CASSLGVGYQETQYF
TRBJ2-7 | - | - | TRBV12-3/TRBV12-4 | TGTGCCAGCAGTTTTGGCTGGGGGTCCTACGAGCAGTACTTC | CASSFGWGSYEQYF
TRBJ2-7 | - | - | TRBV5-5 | TGTGCCAGCAGCCCGGACGGGGATTCAACCTACGAGCAGTACTTC | CASSPDGDSTYEQYF
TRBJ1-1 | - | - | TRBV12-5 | TGTGCTAGTGGAGGGAGGCTGACGAACACTGAAGCTTTCTTT | CASGGRLTNTEAFF
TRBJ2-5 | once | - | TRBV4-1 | TGCGCCAGCAGCCAAGGCATGGGGTCCCAAGAGACCCAGTACTTC | CASSQGMGSQETQYF
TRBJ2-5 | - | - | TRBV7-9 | TGTGCCAGCAGCTTATACGGCGCGAAGACCCAGTACTTC | CASSLYGAKTQYF
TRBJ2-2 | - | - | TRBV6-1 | TGTGCCAGCAGCGGGGGACAGTCAACCGGGGAGCTGTTTTTT | CASSGGQSTGELFF
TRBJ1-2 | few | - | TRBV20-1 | TGCAGTGCTCCTCAGACAGGAAGCTATGGCTACACCTTC | CSAPQTGSYGYTF